These 3 T cell receptor beta chains originate from one sample sequenced in a study of somatic mutations in cytotoxic T cells in rheumatoid arthritis. Assay used: immunoSEQ multiplex PCR; TCRdb lists only in-frame clones, some missing. This sample has around 12,000 clones, with about 80% found just once. Input material: CD8+ T cells sorted from blood. These receptors were taken from an adult with rheumatoid arthritis.

The gene calls are TRBV9 and TRBJ1-1; tentative D call: TRBD1 (5 bases). Trimming removed 4 bases at V and 5 bases at J, with 24 bases between. CDR1 and CDR2 (germline): SGDLS, YYNGEE. The CDR3 sequence is 17 residues long. CDR3 protein: CASSSNPISGTQTEAFF. CDR3 DNA: TGTGCCAGCAGCTCGAACCCAATCTCTGGGACTCAAACTGAAGCTTTCTTT.

The genes are TRBV7-9 and TRBJ2-5, with 8 bases matching TRBD2. The J call may not be correct, given that the DNA end is closer to TRBJ2-7. The germline V gene encodes CDR1 SEHNR and CDR2 FQNEAQ (reference sequence). CDR3 length: 15 residues. In DNA form, the CDR3 reads TGTGCCAGCAGCCCCGGGAGGGGAAGCTCCTACGAGCAGTACTTC. Protein sequence: CASSPGRGSSYEQYF.

This sequence joins TRBV7-9 and TRBJ2-2; D gene ambiguous. The CDR3 runs to 14 residues. Trimming took off 8 bases at V and 1 base at J, with 11 bases between the two ends. Germline V gives CDR1 SEHNR, CDR2 FQNEAQ (reference sequence). The CDR3 DNA reads as TGTGCCAGCTTTAGGGCAGAGAACACCGGGGAGCTGTTTTTT. It encodes CASFRAENTGELFF. Drawing the rest from reference TRBV7-9 and TRBJ2-2, the complete variable domain is DTGVSQNPRHKITKRGQNVTFRCDPISEHNRLYWYRQTLGQGPEFLTYFQNEAQLEKSRLLSDRFSAERPKGSFSTLEIQRTEQGDSAMYLCASFRAENTGELFFGEGSRLTVL.